Listed here are 29 T cell receptor beta chains from one sample, sequenced in a study. Each CDR3 protein is one row after TCRdb ran MiXCR on the 5' RACE reads. This sample yields under 65,000 distinct CDR3 sequences, of which roughly 28% are seen a single time; 3% to 4% belongs to the top ten. The sample was tumor-infiltrating memory CD4+ T cells sorted from the breast tumor. The subset here: memory CD4+ T cells, CD4+CD45RO+CD25-. Every receptor here comes from a female donor with breast cancer.

V gene TRBV7-2 combines with J gene TRBJ1-4; D remains unclear. This CDR3 contains 15 residues. V lost 2 bases and J lost 5, with 12 bases in between. The germline V gene has CDR1 SGHTA and CDR2 FQGNSA. The CDR3 here is CASSLQARSNEKLFF. DNA of the CDR3: TGTGCCAGCAGCTTACAGGCCAGATCAAATGAAAAACTGTTTTTT. The variable domain in full, with the rest retrieved from reference TRBV7-2 and TRBJ1-4, is GAGVSQSPSNKVTEKGKDVELRCDPISGHTALYWYRQSLGQGLEFLIYFQGNSAPDKSGLPSDRFSAERTGGSVSTLTIQRTQQEDSAVYLCASSLQARSNEKLFFGSGTQLSVL.

This clonotype was counted between two and nine times. V usage is TRBV29-1 and J usage is TRBJ2-3, with D hard to call. Between the trimmed V and J ends, which lost 7 bases and 2 bases, there was a span of 13 bases. The CDR3 loop spans 13 amino acids. Germline V gene sequence: CDR1 SQVTM, CDR2 ANQGSEA. The CDR3 reads CSGGSQTTDTQYF. CDR3 nucleotides: TGCAGCGGCGGCAGCCAAACCACAGATACGCAGTATTTT.

This chain uses TRBV7-3 with TRBJ1-6, with a possible D match to TRBD1 (6 bases). Germline V gene data show CDR1 as SGHTA and CDR2 as FQGTGA. The germline V and J ends were trimmed by 4 bases and 5 bases, with 9 bases remaining between them. This CDR3 has 14 amino acids. The CDR3 spells CASSSGTNNSPLHF. In DNA, the CDR3 is TGTGCCAGCAGCTCCGGGACAAATAATTCACCCCTCCACTTT.

This clonotype appeared a few times. The rearrangement joins TRBV5-1 to TRBJ2-1, with 8 bases matching TRBD2. The germline V gene encodes CDR1 SGHRS and CDR2 YFSETQ. The CDR3 contains 13 residues. V lost 4 bases, J lost 10 bases, and 7 bases stayed unmatched. CDR3 DNA: TGCGCCAGCAGCCGGGAGGGAGGGGTCGAGCAGTTCTTC. The encoded protein is CASSREGGVEQFF.

This clonotype is medium-sized. V gene TRBV5-1 combines with J gene TRBJ2-7; D call uncertain. CDR3 size: 14 residues. Trimming took off 4 bases at V and 7 bases at J, with 18 bases between the two ends. The germline V gene has CDR1 SGHRS and CDR2 YFSETQ. CDR3 in DNA: TGCGCCAGCAGCCCCGGGCGGACGGAACGGGAGCAGTACTTC. It yields the protein CASSPGRTEREQYF.

J is TRBJ2-7 and V is TRBV5-6; D tentatively reads TRBD1 or TRBD2 (5 bases each). V was trimmed by 4 bases and J by 4 bases, leaving 15 bases between them. The CDR3 contains 14 residues. The germline gives CDR1 SGHDT, CDR2 YYEEEE. The CDR3 region has the DNA TGTGCCAGCAGCGGGGGAACTCACCTTTACGAGCAGTACTTC. The encoded protein is CASSGGTHLYEQYF.

The rearrangement links TRBV11-3 to TRBJ1-1, with 7 bases that match TRBD1. The length of the CDR3 is 14 residues. V gave up 2 bases and J gave up 4 bases; unmatched junction bases: 4. Per the germline V gene, CDR1 is SGHNT and CDR2 is YENEEA. CDR3 region: CASSLTGVGTEAFF. For the CDR3, the DNA is TGTGCCAGCAGCTTAACAGGGGTGGGCACTGAAGCTTTCTTT.

This clonotype is categorized as medium-sized (0.01 to 0.1%). V is TRBV29-1 and J is TRBJ2-7, with 7 bases fitting TRBD2. Losses at the gene ends were 7 bases for V and 7 bases for J; bases not matched to a gene: 7. In germline, CDR1 is SQVTM, CDR2 ANQGSEA. This CDR3 is built from 11 residues. CDR3 DNA sequence: TGCAGCGCTTTCACCGGGAGGGAGCAGTACTTC. This sequence encodes CSAFTGREQYF.

The V and J genes are TRBV6-2 or TRBV6-3 and TRBJ2-5; no reliable D call. Trimming took 7 bases from V and 3 from J, leaving 9 bases between them. Per germline, CDR1 MNHEY and CDR2 SVGEGT. The CDR3 contains 12 residues. The CDR3 region is CASTGSKETQYF. For the CDR3, the DNA is TGTGCCAGCACTGGCAGTAAAGAGACCCAGTACTTC.

This clonotype was counted a few times. This sequence joins TRBV12-3 or TRBV12-4 and TRBJ2-1, with D hard to call. The V gene lost 3 bases and the J gene lost 9 bases, with 9 bases spanning the gap. The CDR3 contains 12 residues. As DNA, the CDR3 is TGTGCCAGCAGTTTGAACTTCCGTGAGCAGTTCTTC. Its protein is CASSLNFREQFF.

In its sample, this clonotype was seen a few times. V and J are TRBV9 and TRBJ1-2; D is perhaps TRBD1 (5 bases). V gave up 3 bases and J gave up 2 bases, with 17 bases separating them. The CDR3 contains 16 residues. The germline V gene encodes CDR1 SGDLS and CDR2 YYNGEE. The CDR3 loop is CASSADSPSLNYGYTF. The DNA for the CDR3 is TGTGCCAGCAGCGCCGACAGTCCATCTTTAAACTATGGCTACACCTTC.

The V gene is TRBV18, the J gene TRBJ2-1; no definite D call. The germline V and J ends were trimmed by 1 base and 2 bases, with 18 bases remaining between them. CDR1 and CDR2 (germline): KGHSH, LQKENI. The CDR3 has 18 residues. The CDR3 bases are TGTGCCAGCTCACCACGCCCTGAATCGGGTCGAACCTACAATGAGCAGTTCTTC. Amino acids: CASSPRPESGRTYNEQFF.

The chain employs TRBV30 and TRBJ1-5; possibly TRBD1 for D (6 bases). The J call may be faulty, since TRBJ2-3 better matches the DNA end. The length of the CDR3 is 14 residues. Germline V gene data show CDR1 as GTSNPN and CDR2 as SVGIG (reference sequence). The CDR3 nucleotides read TGTGCCTGGACAAACAGGGCTGGCAATCAGCCCCAGTATTTT. As protein: CAWTNRAGNQPQYF.

V and J are TRBV10-3 and TRBJ2-7, with 7 bases lining up with TRBD1. This CDR3 spans 14 amino acids. V lost 2 bases, J lost 4 bases, and 5 bases stayed unmatched. Germline CDR1 is ENHRY and CDR2 is SYGVKD. The CDR3 DNA follows: TGTGCCATCAGTGAGATAGGGGGCGGGTACGAGCAGTACTTC. This translates into CAISEIGGGYEQYF.

This clonotype was counted between two and nine times. The chain carries TRBV6-5 and TRBJ2-1; 8 bases agree with TRBD2. After removal of 2 bases from V and 7 bases from J, the junction contained 7 bases not matched to a gene. The CDR3 has 15 residues. In germline, CDR1 is MNHEY, CDR2 SVGAGI. The CDR3 loop is CASSYGQRGSNEQFF. CDR3 bases: TGTGCCAGCAGTTACGGGCAGCGGGGGAGTAATGAGCAGTTCTTC.

A word on this clonotype: In this CDR3 the conserved last residue, phenylalanine or tryptophan, is missing, so a read error is likely. Because the CDR3's place on the DNA is in doubt, the DNA is left out and the CDR3 is given as listed by TCRdb. This sequence joins TRBV7-8 and TRBJ1-5; no DNA check was done on the table's D call, TRBD1. Per the germline V gene, CDR1 is SGHVS and CDR2 is FQNEAQ. The CDR3 totals 13 residues, both ends included. CDR3 sequence: CASSLETGFGKHS.

This clonotype has just a few counts. This chain joins TRBV6-6 and TRBJ2-7; maybe TRBD1 (5 bases). Germline assignment: CDR1 MNHNY and CDR2 SVGAGI (reference sequence). V lost 10 bases and J lost 4, with 20 bases in between. This CDR3 contains 14 residues. CDR3 region: CATQGQGSLYEQYF. In DNA form, the CDR3 reads TGTGCCACCCAGGGCCAGGGCTCGTTATACGAGCAGTACTTC.

This chain joins TRBV5-6 and TRBJ2-5; unclear D gene. V was pared by 0 bases and J by 3 bases, with 9 bases between. This CDR3 region has 14 residues. The germline V gene has CDR1 SGHDT and CDR2 YYEEEE. The CDR3 sequence is CASSLDPEEETQYF. The CDR3 DNA reads TGTGCCAGCAGCTTGGACCCCGAGGAAGAGACCCAGTACTTC.

This rearrangement joins TRBV6-1 to TRBJ2-1, with 11 bases matching TRBD1. Germline values: CDR1 MNHNS, CDR2 SASEGT. The V gene end was trimmed by 10 bases and the J gene end by 10 bases; junction bases not matched to a gene: 9. CDR3 size: 13 residues. As DNA, the CDR3 is TGTGCCACCCGGGACAGGGGGTTCAGCGAGCAGTTCTTC. Protein sequence: CATRDRGFSEQFF.

This sequence joins TRBV20-1 and TRBJ2-3; 9 nucleotides align to TRBD1. The V segment lost 5 bases and the J segment 5 bases; nucleotides outside the gene matches: 8. From germline, CDR1 is DFQATT and CDR2 SNEGSKA (reference sequence). This CDR3 has 14 amino acids. CDR3 sequence reads: CSAPRDRVGDTQYF. CDR3 nucleotides: TGCAGTGCTCCCCGGGACAGGGTGGGAGATACGCAGTATTTT.

The gene calls are TRBV6-1 and TRBJ1-1, with TRBD1 as a possible D gene (6 bases). Germline-derived CDR1 and CDR2 are MNHNS and SASEGT. Trimming shortened V by 7 bases and J by 3 bases, and 21 bases separated the two germline ends. This CDR3 region has 16 residues. The CDR3 sequence is CASTIAERRGHTEAFF. The CDR3 DNA reads as TGTGCCAGCACCATTGCTGAACGCAGGGGTCACACTGAAGCTTTCTTT.

The chain links TRBV2 to TRBJ1-1; D gene uncertain. Trimming took off 7 bases at V and 5 bases at J, with 14 bases between the two ends. This CDR3 contains 13 residues. Germline V gene data show CDR1 as SNHLY and CDR2 as FYNNEI. The DNA of the CDR3 is TGTGCCAGCAATTCGGAAGTTCGGACTGAAGCTTTCTTT. This translates into CASNSEVRTEAFF.

The V call is TRBV5-5, the J call TRBJ1-1; D not certain. With 2 bases removed from V and 4 bases from J, the gap between germline ends came to 3 bases. CDR3 length: 11 residues. CDR1 is SGHKS, CDR2 YYEKEE, per germline (reference sequence). CDR3 loop: CASSFATEAFF. CDR3 nucleotides: TGTGCCAGCAGCTTCGCCACTGAAGCTTTCTTT.

The chain uses TRBV6-5 and TRBJ2-7; D is perhaps TRBD1 (5 bases). Per germline, CDR1 MNHEY and CDR2 SVGAGI. Trimming shortened V by 7 bases and J by 0 bases, and 13 bases separated the two germline ends. This CDR3 has 14 amino acids. CDR3 nucleotides: TGTGCCAGCAAGATACAGGTTAGCTCCTACGAGCAGTACTTC. Its translation: CASKIQVSSYEQYF.

This clonotype was detected a few times. The chain uses TRBV4-3 and TRBJ1-6; D call uncertain. This CDR3 comprises 15 residues. The germline V and J ends were trimmed by 1 base and 3 bases, with 7 bases remaining between them. Germline V gene sequence: CDR1 LGHNA, CDR2 YSLEER. CDR3 in DNA: TGCGCCAGCAGCCAAGGTCAGGACTATAATTCACCCCTCCACTTT. It codes for CASSQGQDYNSPLHF.

The chain carries TRBV20-1 and TRBJ1-2, with D hard to call. From germline, CDR1 is DFQATT and CDR2 SNEGSKA (reference sequence). Trimming took off 6 bases at V and 6 bases at J, with 17 bases between the two ends. This CDR3 contains 13 residues. The CDR3 DNA follows: TGCAGTGCCGTGAGCTGGGGTAGTAATGGCTACACCTTC. Its protein is CSAVSWGSNGYTF.

The chain employs TRBV5-1 and TRBJ1-6, with 9 bases identical to TRBD1. J lost 10 bases, V lost 4 bases, and 12 bases had no gene match. Looked up from germline, CDR1 is SGHRS and CDR2 is YFSETQ. The CDR3 has 16 residues. DNA for the CDR3: TGCGCCAGCAGCAACCGGGACAGGGATGGAAGATCACCCCTCCACTTT. Its protein product is CASSNRDRDGRSPLHF.

This clonotype was detected only a few times. V is TRBV6-2 or TRBV6-3 and J is TRBJ1-6; tentatively, D is TRBD1 (5 bases). The germline V and J ends were trimmed by 5 bases and 6 bases, with 14 bases remaining between them. The CDR3 is 15 amino acids. Germline V lookup: CDR1 MNHEY, CDR2 SVGEGT. The CDR3 is CASSLDPGINSPLHF. CDR3 DNA sequence: TGTGCCAGCAGTCTCGATCCAGGGATTAATTCACCCCTCCACTTT.

The V gene is TRBV4-2, the J gene TRBJ1-4; D gene uncertain. CDR1 and CDR2 (germline): LGHNA, YNFKEQ. This CDR3 has 15 amino acids. The V end lost 4 bases, the J end lost 0 bases, and 9 bases lay between the germline ends. The CDR3 reads CASSLKAATNEKLFF. The CDR3 DNA follows: TGTGCCAGCAGCCTCAAGGCGGCAACTAATGAAAAACTGTTTTTT.